This is a list of T cell receptor beta chains from one sample in a study of T cells expressing NK-cell markers. TCRdb re-called the 5' RACE reads; every CDR3 protein appears as one record, without DNA. The repertoire table contains about 150,000 distinct CDR3 sequences. The material sequenced was blood T cells: a sorted CD56 or NKG2C T cell subset, CD4+ or CD8+ T cells, or bulk PBMC T cells (not recorded which). Every receptor here comes from a woman aged 45-59 years in good health. The CDR3 runs from the conserved cysteine through the conserved F or W.

CASSLMTSGSRNEQFF TRBJ2-1 TRBV7-3
CASSSTPGLAGVGDTQYF TRBJ2-3 TRBV5-1
CASRIPGLGSTDTQYF TRBJ2-3 TRBV21-1
CASSQWSRAKNIQYF TRBJ2-4 TRBV16
CASRGMDEQFF TRBJ2-1 TRBV5-1
CASSPPAGGDTQYF TRBJ2-3 TRBV7-6
CASTSVGDNEQFF TRBJ2-1 TRBV14
CASSERVGAYTLYNEQFF TRBJ2-1 TRBV25-1
CASSPHAGGPFHSYEQYF TRBJ2-7 TRBV3-1
CASTWAGEGEQYF TRBJ2-7 TRBV6-2/TRBV6-3
CSVAGTGTYEQYF TRBJ2-7 TRBV29-1
CSAPTSPPNTGELFF TRBJ2-2 TRBV20-1
CASSLGLAPNEQFF TRBJ2-1 TRBV11-3
CASSPWGGSKSTDTQYF TRBJ2-3 TRBV9
CARDARVGVAESSYNSPLHF TRBJ1-6 TRBV5-1
CASSQDRLAGGNEQFF TRBJ2-1 TRBV4-2
CASSPEGGGELFF TRBJ2-2 TRBV4-1
CSVDQRGGGTDTQYF TRBJ2-3 TRBV29-1
CASRTGRNSYEQYF TRBJ2-7 TRBV11-2
CASSQGKGRVQETQYF TRBJ2-5 TRBV3-1
CASTPLSGANVLTF TRBJ2-6 TRBV12-3/TRBV12-4
CATSRDGHNEQFF TRBJ2-1 TRBV15
CSVDGTSVDTQYF TRBJ2-3 TRBV29-1
CASSHISNTGELFF TRBJ2-2 TRBV2
CASSLLGQGPFYGYTF TRBJ1-2 TRBV7-2
CSAKDRYHFSGSGELFF TRBJ2-2 TRBV20-1
CASSYMGGDSYNEQFF TRBJ2-1 TRBV6-2/TRBV6-3
CATSSRFGQPQHF TRBJ1-5 TRBV24-1
CASGPADLGTEQYF TRBJ2-7 TRBV4-1
CASSRRNTGELFF TRBJ2-2 TRBV5-8
CASSQVWTSGVGLADTQYF TRBJ2-3 TRBV4-1
CSARAVAGGVYEQFF TRBJ2-1 TRBV20-1
CASSELGTGNAEQYF TRBJ2-7 TRBV6-1
CASSQRTSGDNEQFF TRBJ2-1 TRBV3-1
CASSQPPSGSHSEQFF TRBJ2-1 TRBV12-3/TRBV12-4